This TCR beta chain derives from a study of OX40 agonist ivuxolimab in advanced cancers. This CDR3 has 17 amino acids. V lost 4 bases and J lost 2; bases outside the gene matches: 13. Germline-derived CDR1 and CDR2 are LNHDA and SQIVND (reference sequence). The method was immunoSEQ multiplex PCR; TCRdb's version includes in-frame clones alone and lacks a portion of them. The repertoire has 95,000 to 150,000 clones, about 93% of them found once; the top ten carry roughly 0.15%. Sequences were derived from CD4+ or CD8+ T cells sorted from blood, sampled in a trial of the OX40 agonist ivuxolimab. The genes are TRBV19 and TRBJ1-2; 7 nucleotides agree with TRBD1. This receptor was identified in an adult with an advanced solid tumor such as melanoma, head and neck, liver or kidney cancer. The CDR3 sequence: CASSREARQGRNYGYTF. The CDR3 region has the DNA TGTGCCAGTAGTAGGGAGGCTCGACAGGGCAGGAACTATGGCTACACCTTC.